Given below is one T cell receptor (beta chain) in context. The antigen is unknown. These data are taken from a study of PD-1 blockade in classical Hodgkin lymphoma. Study-level findings and limits: Patients newly diagnosed and complete responders had comparable baseline diversity. Lower baseline TCR diversity was reported for newly diagnosed patients than for healthy donors.

Described time point: cycle 4 day 1 (C4D1), after 6 weeks of nivolumab. Brentuximab vedotin exposure varied, and every patient relapsed after autologous stem cell transplantation. Best overall response was complete response, partial response or progressive disease in these relapsed/refractory classical Hodgkin lymphoma patients. Method: immunoSEQ multiplex PCR; TCRdb's copy keeps in-frame clones and lacks some. The data hold about 50,000 clones, with nearly 90% observed a single time. Germline-derived CDR1 and CDR2 are SEHNR and FQNEAQ (reference sequence). V trimming: 5 bases; J trimming: 4 bases; junction bases outside the gene matches: 5. CDR3 length: 14 amino acids.

Specimen: peripheral blood mononuclear cells (PBMCs), collected before the fourth cycle of nivolumab. The receptor was isolated from a human donor with classical Hodgkin lymphoma. This chain links TRBV7-9 with TRBJ2-3; TRBD2 matches at 8 bases. The CDR3 is CASSLGLAPDTQYF. In DNA form, the CDR3 reads TGTGCCAGCAGCCTCGGACTAGCCCCAGATACGCAGTATTTT. The full variable domain, completed using reference TRBV7-9 and TRBJ2-3, is DTGVSQNPRHKITKRGQNVTFRCDPISEHNRLYWYRQTLGQGPEFLTYFQNEAQLEKSRLLSDRFSAERPKGSFSTLEIQRTEQGDSAMYLCASSLGLAPDTQYFGPGTRLTVL.